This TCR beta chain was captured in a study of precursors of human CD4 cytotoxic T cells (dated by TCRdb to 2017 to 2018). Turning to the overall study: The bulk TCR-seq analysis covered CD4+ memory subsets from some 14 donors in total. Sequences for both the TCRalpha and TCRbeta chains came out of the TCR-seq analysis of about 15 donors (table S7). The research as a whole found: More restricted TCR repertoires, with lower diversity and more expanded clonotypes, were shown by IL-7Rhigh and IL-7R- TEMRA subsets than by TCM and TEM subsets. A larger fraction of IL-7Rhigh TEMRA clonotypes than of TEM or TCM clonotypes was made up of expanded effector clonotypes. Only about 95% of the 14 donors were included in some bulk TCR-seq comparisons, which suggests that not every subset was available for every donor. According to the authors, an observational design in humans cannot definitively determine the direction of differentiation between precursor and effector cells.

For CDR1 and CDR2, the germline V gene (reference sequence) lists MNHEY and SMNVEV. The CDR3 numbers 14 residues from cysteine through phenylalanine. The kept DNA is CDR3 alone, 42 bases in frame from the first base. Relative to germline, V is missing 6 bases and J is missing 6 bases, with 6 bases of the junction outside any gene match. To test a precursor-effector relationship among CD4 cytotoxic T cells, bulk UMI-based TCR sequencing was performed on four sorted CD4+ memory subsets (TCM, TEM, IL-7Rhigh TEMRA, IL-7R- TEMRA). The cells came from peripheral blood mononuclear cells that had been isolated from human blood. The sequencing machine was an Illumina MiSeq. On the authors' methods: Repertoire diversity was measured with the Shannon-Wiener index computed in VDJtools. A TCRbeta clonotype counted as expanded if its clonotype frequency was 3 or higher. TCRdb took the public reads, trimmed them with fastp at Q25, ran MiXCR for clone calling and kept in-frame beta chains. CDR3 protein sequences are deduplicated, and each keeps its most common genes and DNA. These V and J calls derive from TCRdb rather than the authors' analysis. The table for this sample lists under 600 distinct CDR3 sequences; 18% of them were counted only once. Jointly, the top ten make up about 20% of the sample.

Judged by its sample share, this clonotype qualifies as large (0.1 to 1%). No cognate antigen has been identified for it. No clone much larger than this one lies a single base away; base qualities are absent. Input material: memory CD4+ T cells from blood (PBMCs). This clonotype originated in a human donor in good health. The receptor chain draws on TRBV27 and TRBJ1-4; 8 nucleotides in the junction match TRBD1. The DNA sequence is TGTGCCAGCAGGTTACAGGGGGAGGATGAAAAACTGTTTTTT. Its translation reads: CASRLQGEDEKLFF.